The entry that follows covers one TCR beta chain sequence. Its antigen remains unidentified. The data stem from a study of monozygotic twins with inflammatory bowel disease. Germline V gene data show CDR1 as SQVTM and CDR2 as ANQGSEA. CDR3 size: 13 residues. Study outcomes and limitations: IBD patients carried less diverse TCRbeta repertoires (inverse Simpson) than healthy co-twins.

Template switching introduced UMIs that contain a 6-nucleotide sample barcode. No DNA is given; TCRdb re-called the 5' RACE reads and lists each CDR3 protein once. This table holds more than 350,000 distinct CDR3 sequences. The rearrangement uses TRBV29-1 and TRBJ2-7; the TCRdb call, TRBD1, lacks DNA for checking. The sequenced material came from blood. The source of this sequence is a human donor with ulcerative colitis or Crohn's disease, or a healthy co-twin of an affected twin (not recorded which). The CDR3 protein is CSVDSGQGYEQYF.